This TCR beta chain came from a study of T cells in Graves' hyperthyroidism and ophthalmopathy. What was amplified from RNA transcripts were TCR beta CDR3 regions. The HTBI primer set drove a first-round RT-PCR of the TCR CDR3. Via MiXCR, TCRdb re-called the multiplex PCR reads, giving one row per CDR3 protein. The data show roughly 350,000 distinct CDR3 sequences, with roughly 13% seen just once and around 23% held by the top ten. With 1 base removed from V and 7 bases from J, the gap between germline ends came to 7 bases. CDR1 and CDR2 (germline): SEHNR, FQNEAQ (reference sequence). The CDR3 covers 12 residues.

This chain connects TRBV7-9 to TRBJ1-2; D is unresolved. The sequenced sample was blood. The origin of this receptor is a woman aged 25 to 39 with Graves' hyperthyroidism. Written as DNA, the CDR3 is TGTGCCAGCAGCTTAGACCGCTCTGGCTACACCTTC. This codes for CASSLDRSGYTF.